This is a list of T cell receptor beta chains from one sample in a study of cytomegalovirus exposure and HLA in healthy donors. Profiling relied on immunoSEQ multiplex PCR, and the TCRdb table lists in-frame clones only, not all of them. The profile covers some 150,000 clones, with about 71% appearing a single time and approximately 2.3% taken by the ten largest. The sequenced sample was PBMCs. These TCRs come from a woman aged 60 to 75 in good health and CMV-seropositive. Both conserved end residues are part of each CDR3. Clone sizes are given selectively: once, few, many, or a class where the clone is expanded.

clone size | J gene | V gene | CDR3 protein
. | TRBJ1-1 | TRBV7-3 | CASSLLGLGAGVNTEAFF
few | TRBJ2-1 | TRBV15 | CATSRAGNSGNNEQFF
. | TRBJ1-5 | TRBV6-1 | CASSDRPGGNQPQHF
. | TRBJ1-4 | TRBV10-1 | CASSESSGSGEKLFF
. | TRBJ1-1 | TRBV30 | CAWSDGRTLDTEAFF
. | . | TRBV7-9 | CASGLVAGSYEQYF
. | TRBJ1-2 | TRBV2 | CASSKGTGLGGYTF
. | TRBJ2-7 | TRBV12-5 | CASGLVRGVRYEQYF
few | TRBJ2-7 | TRBV6-1 | CASSARSSGTGLYEQYF
. | TRBJ1-1 | TRBV6-1 | CASSEGDIGEAFF
. | TRBJ2-2 | TRBV2 | CASSVLASGNTGELFF
. | TRBJ2-1 | TRBV5-1 | CASSPPTLSATYNEQFF
. | TRBJ2-1 | TRBV5-4 | CASSLRRDGYNEQFF
. | TRBJ2-2 | TRBV9 | CASSVASGTTGELFF
few | TRBJ1-2 | TRBV28 | CASSLRGTSYTF
. | TRBJ2-7 | TRBV19 | CASSIDNGDEQYF
. | TRBJ1-2 | TRBV2 | CASSEALFGGYTF
once | TRBJ1-5 | TRBV5-1 | CASSLGTGDQPQHF
. | TRBJ2-1 | TRBV10-3 | CAISGPLTSKGYNEQFF
. | TRBJ1-4 | TRBV7-9 | CASNFGTGHEKLFF
. | TRBJ1-1 | TRBV2 | CASSVLNTEAFF
. | TRBJ2-3 | TRBV5-1 | CASSRTSGSIGTQYF
. | TRBJ2-7 | TRBV28 | CASSPKVQGAGGITQKYF
. | TRBJ2-7 | TRBV28 | CASSSSGGLSYEQYF
. | TRBJ2-3 | TRBV5-5 | CASSLLTSGTSDTQYF
. | TRBJ1-4 | TRBV18 | CASSLPGAGDEKLFF
. | TRBJ1-1 | TRBV5-1 | CASSTGQEQRAAGAFF
. | . | TRBV29-1 | CSGYRGYEQYF
. | TRBJ2-2 | TRBV28 | CASSCGSLGQCISRELFF
once | TRBJ2-3 | TRBV18 | CASSRQYTDTQYF
. | TRBJ1-1 | TRBV5-4 | CASRPGQGLSNTEAFF
. | TRBJ2-1 | TRBV11-1 | CASSSDRGNNEQFF
. | TRBJ2-3 | TRBV9 | CASSGYRGQRTDTQYF
. | TRBJ1-1 | TRBV5-1 | CASSPNQRTEAFF
. | TRBJ1-1 | TRBV10-3 | CATGTANTEAFF
few | TRBJ1-2 | TRBV6-1 | CASRERAVWENYGYTF
. | TRBJ2-7 | TRBV6-5 | CASSLFGGSSYEQYF
. | TRBJ1-1 | TRBV11-1 | CASSLGGHHFNTEAFF
. | TRBJ2-3 | TRBV28 | CASSLWPQTSTDTQYF
. | TRBJ1-1 | TRBV5-1 | CASSFSGGSGTEAFF
. | TRBJ1-1 | TRBV6-6 | CASSLPSGNTEAFF
once | TRBJ2-3 | TRBV2 | CASSAGLASSTDTQYF
. | TRBJ1-1 | TRBV27 | CASKGIGGRNTEAFF
. | TRBJ1-4 | TRBV11-2 | CASSLRGPPNEKLFF
once | TRBJ1-2 | TRBV7-8 | CASSSLYGYTF